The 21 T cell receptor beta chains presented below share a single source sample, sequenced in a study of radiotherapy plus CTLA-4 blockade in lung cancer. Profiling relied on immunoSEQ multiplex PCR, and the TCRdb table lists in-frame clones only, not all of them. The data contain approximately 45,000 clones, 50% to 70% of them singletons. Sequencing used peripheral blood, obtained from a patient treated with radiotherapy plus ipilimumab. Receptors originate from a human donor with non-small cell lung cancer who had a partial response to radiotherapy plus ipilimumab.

This chain's CDR3 is CASSLGGRGSPLHF. As DNA, the CDR3 is TGTGCCAGCAGCTTAGGGGGGCGCGGTTCACCCCTCCACTTT. The chain employs TRBV7-2 and TRBJ1-6; TRBD1 might be the D (6 bases). The germline CDR1 and CDR2 sequences are SGHTA and FQGNSA. Trimming cost V 1 base and J 9 bases, with 10 bases left between them. The CDR3 contains 14 residues.

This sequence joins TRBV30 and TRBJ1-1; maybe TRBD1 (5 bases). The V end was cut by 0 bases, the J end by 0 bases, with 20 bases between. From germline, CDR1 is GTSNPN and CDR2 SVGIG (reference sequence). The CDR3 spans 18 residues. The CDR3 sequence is CAWSVSGRGNGVNTEAFF. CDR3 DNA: TGTGCCTGGAGTGTGAGCGGGAGGGGTAATGGTGTGAACACTGAAGCTTTCTTT.

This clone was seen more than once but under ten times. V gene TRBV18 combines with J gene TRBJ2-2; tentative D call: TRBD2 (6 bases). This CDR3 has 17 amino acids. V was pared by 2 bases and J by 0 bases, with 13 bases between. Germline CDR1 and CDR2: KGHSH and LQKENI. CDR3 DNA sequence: TGTGCCAGCTCACCATACGATCCGGGGGCGAACACCGGGGAGCTGTTTTTT. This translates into CASSPYDPGANTGELFF.

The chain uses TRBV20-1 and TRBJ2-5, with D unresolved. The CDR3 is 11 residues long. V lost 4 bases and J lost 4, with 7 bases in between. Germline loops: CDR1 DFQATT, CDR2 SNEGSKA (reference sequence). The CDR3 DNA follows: TGCAGTGCTACCCAGATAGAGACCCAGTACTTC. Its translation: CSATQIETQYF.

In DNA, the CDR3 is TGTGCCAGCAGGGACATAACAGATACGCAGTATTTT. Protein: CASRDITDTQYF. V is TRBV6-1 and J is TRBJ2-3; TRBD1 is a possible D gene (5 bases). V lost 6 bases and J lost 3, with 7 bases in between. CDR3 size: 12 residues. Germline values: CDR1 MNHNS, CDR2 SASEGT.

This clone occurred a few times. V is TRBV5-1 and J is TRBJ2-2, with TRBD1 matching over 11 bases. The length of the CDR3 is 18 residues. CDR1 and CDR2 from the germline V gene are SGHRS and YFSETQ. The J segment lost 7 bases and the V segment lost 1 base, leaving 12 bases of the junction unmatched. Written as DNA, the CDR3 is TGCGCCAGCAGCTTGTTAACACCCGGGACAGGGGGAAGCGGGGAGCTGTTTTTT. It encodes CASSLLTPGTGGSGELFF.

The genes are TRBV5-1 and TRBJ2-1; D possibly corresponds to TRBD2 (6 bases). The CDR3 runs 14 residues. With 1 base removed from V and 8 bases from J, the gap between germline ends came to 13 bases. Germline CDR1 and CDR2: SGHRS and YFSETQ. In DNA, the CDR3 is TGCGCCAGCAGCTTGAGCGCGGGGCGGTATGAGCAGTTCTTC. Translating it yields CASSLSAGRYEQFF.

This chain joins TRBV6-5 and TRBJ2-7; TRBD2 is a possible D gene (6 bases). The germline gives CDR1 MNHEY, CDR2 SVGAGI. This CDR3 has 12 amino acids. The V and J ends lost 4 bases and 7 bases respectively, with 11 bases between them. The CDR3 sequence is CASSSPAGEQYF. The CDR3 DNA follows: TGTGCCAGCAGTTCCCCGGCGGGAGAGCAGTACTTC.

The CDR3 sequence is CASSSGTGVKYGYTF. The DNA for the CDR3 is TGTGCCAGCAGCTCAGGAACAGGGGTGAAGTATGGCTACACCTTC. This rearrangement joins TRBV7-8 to TRBJ1-2; TRBD1 matches 7 bases. Germline assignment: CDR1 SGHVS and CDR2 FQNEAQ. Trimming at V came to 4 bases and at J to 5 bases, leaving 10 bases not matched to a gene. This CDR3 has 15 amino acids.

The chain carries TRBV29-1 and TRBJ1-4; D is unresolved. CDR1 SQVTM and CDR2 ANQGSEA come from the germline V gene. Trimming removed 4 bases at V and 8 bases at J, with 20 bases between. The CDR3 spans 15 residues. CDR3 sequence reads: CSVVAPGGGSEKLFF. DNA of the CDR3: TGCAGCGTTGTGGCTCCCGGCGGAGGATCCGAAAAACTGTTTTTT.

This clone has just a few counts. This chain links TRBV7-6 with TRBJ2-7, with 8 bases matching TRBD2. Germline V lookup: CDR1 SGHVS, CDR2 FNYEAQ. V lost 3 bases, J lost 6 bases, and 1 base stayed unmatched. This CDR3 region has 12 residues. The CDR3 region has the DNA TGTGCCAGCAGCTTCGCGGGGGGCGAGCAGTACTTC. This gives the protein CASSFAGGEQYF.

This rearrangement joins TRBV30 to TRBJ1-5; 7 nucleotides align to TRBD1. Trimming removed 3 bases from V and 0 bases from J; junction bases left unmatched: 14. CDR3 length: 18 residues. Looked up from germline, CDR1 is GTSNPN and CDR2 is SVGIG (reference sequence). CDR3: CAWSPWDSHDYSNQPQHF. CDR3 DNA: TGTGCCTGGAGCCCTTGGGACAGCCATGATTATAGCAATCAGCCCCAGCATTTT.

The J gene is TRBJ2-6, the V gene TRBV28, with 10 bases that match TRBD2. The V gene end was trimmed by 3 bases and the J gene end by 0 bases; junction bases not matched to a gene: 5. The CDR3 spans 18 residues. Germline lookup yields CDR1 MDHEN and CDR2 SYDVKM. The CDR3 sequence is CASSLVLAGSSGANVLTF. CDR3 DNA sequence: TGTGCCAGCAGTTTGGTACTAGCGGGGAGCTCTGGGGCCAACGTCCTGACTTTC.

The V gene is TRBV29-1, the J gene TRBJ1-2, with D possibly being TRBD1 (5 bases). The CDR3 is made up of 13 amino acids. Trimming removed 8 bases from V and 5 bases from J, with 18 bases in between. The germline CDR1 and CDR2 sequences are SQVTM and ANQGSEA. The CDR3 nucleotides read TGCAGCTCTGATGACGGCGGGGGTTATGGCTACACCTTC. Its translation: CSSDDGGGYGYTF.

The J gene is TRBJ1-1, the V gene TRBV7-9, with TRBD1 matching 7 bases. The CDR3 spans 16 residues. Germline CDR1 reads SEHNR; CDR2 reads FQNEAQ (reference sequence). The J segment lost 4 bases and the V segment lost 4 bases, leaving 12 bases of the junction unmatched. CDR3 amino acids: CASSYQPGQRFTEAFF. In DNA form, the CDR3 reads TGTGCCAGCAGCTACCAACCGGGACAGCGATTCACTGAAGCTTTCTTT.

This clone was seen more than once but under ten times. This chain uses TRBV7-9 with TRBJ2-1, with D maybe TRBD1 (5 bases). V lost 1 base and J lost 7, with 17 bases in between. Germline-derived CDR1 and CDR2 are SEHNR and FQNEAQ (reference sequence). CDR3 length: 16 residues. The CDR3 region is CASSLDLPKRGNEQFF. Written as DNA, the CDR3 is TGTGCCAGCAGCTTAGATCTCCCCAAAAGGGGAAATGAGCAGTTCTTC.

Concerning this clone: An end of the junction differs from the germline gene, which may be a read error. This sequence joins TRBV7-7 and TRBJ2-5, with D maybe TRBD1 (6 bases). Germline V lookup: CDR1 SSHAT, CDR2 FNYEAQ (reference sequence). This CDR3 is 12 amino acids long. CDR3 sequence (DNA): TGTGCTAGCAGCTTCACAGGGAGAGAGCAGTACTTC. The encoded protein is CASSFTGREQYF.

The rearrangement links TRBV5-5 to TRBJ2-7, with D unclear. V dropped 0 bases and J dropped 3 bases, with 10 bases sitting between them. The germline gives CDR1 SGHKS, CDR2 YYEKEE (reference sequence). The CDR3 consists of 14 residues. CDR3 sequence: CASSLDGRYYEQYF. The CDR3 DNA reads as TGTGCCAGCAGCTTGGATGGCCGTTACTACGAGCAGTACTTC.

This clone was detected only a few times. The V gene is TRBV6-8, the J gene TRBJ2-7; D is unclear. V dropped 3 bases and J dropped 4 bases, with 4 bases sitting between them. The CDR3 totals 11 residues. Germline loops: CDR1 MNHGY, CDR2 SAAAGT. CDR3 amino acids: CASSYLYEQYF. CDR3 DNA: TGTGCCAGCAGTTATCTGTACGAGCAGTACTTC.

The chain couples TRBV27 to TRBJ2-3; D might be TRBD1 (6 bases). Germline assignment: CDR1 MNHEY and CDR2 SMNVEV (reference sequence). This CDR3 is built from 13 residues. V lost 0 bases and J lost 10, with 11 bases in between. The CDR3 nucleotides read TGTGCCAGCAGTTTATCGAGGGGGTCGGCGCAGTATTTT. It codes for CASSLSRGSAQYF.

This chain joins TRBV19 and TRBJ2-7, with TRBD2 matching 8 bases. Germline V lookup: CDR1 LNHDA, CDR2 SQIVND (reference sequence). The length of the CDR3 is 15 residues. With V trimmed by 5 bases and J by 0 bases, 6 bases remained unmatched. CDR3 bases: TGTGCCAGTAGTCAAACTAGCGGTAGCTCCTACGAGCAGTACTTC. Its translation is CASSQTSGSSYEQYF.